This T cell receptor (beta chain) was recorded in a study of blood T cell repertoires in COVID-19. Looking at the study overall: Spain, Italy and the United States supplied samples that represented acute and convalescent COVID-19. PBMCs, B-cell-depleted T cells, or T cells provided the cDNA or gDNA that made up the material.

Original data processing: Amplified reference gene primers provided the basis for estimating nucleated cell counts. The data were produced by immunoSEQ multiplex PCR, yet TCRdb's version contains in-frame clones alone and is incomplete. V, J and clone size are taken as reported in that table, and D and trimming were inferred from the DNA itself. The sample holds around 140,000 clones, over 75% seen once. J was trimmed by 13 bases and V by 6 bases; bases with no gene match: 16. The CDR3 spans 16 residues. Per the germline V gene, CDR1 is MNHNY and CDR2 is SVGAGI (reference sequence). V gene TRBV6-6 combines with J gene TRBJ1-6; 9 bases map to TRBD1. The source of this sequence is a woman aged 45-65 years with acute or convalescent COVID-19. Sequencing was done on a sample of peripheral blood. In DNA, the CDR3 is TGTGCCAGCAGCCAACTAGAGGGACAGGGAAAACTGCCCCTCCACTTT. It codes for CASSQLEGQGKLPLHF.